This T cell receptor (beta chain) came from a study of spatial heterogeneity in lung cancer. Study observations and caveats: One measure, the expanded intratumoral alpha and beta TCR count, tracked tumor mutation counts.

TCRdb itself ran the 5' RACE reads through MiXCR, one entry per CDR3 protein. The sample holds 7,300 or so distinct CDR3 sequences, around 15% seen once. This clonotype ranks as medium-sized. Its antigen is unknown. Time point here: sample taken at primary tumor resection. The germline gives CDR1 SGHTA, CDR2 FQGNSA. The CDR3 has 16 amino acids. The ends were cut back, 4 bases at V and 5 bases at J, with 20 bases in the middle. Specimen: lung tumor tissue, collected at surgery. This receptor was taken from a female donor with early-stage non-small cell lung cancer. The chain employs TRBV7-2 and TRBJ1-1, with D possibly being TRBD1 (6 bases). CDR3 loop: CASSSTPPRGRTEAFF. The CDR3 DNA reads as TGTGCCAGCAGCTCGACCCCCCCCAGGGGTCGGACTGAAGCTTTCTTT.